The next 26 T cell receptor beta chains were all read from a single sample in a study of T cells after posttransplantation cyclophosphamide. A marrow graft followed busulfan-fludarabine conditioning, with cyclophosphamide on days +3 and +4. The repertoire was sequenced with immunoSEQ multiplex PCR; TCRdb's copy has only in-frame clones and lacks some. The sample lists over 4,000 clones; roughly 76% were seen once. This material consisted of PBMCs, taken after allogeneic stem cell transplant with posttransplant cyclophosphamide. These receptor sequences come from a male patient aged 60 to 75 who received an allogeneic stem cell transplant from an unrelated donor, was CMV-positive, and had no GVHD. Some T cells may originate from the graft donor.

The chain couples TRBV7-7 to TRBJ2-5, with TRBD2 matching over 7 bases. The length of the CDR3 is 15 residues. Germline trimming cut 1 base from V and 5 bases from J; bases unmatched to any gene: 7. CDR1 SSHAT and CDR2 FNYEAQ come from the germline V gene (reference sequence). CDR3 sequence (DNA): TGTGCCAGCAGCTTAGGCCTCGGGGAGGGGGAGACCCAGTACTTC. Translation gives CASSLGLGEGETQYF.

V usage is TRBV21-1 and J usage is TRBJ2-7; the table assigns TRBD2, which was not confirmed against the DNA. TRBV21-1 is a pseudogene segment. The CDR3 has 21 amino acids. CDR3 nucleotide sequence: TGTGCCAGCAGCAAAGGGATTGAGGCATTCCAGCGACTAGCGGGAAGGTACGAGCAGTACTTC. Translation: CASSKGIEAFQRLAGRYEQYF.

A few counts support this clone. CDR3 region: CASSLDRVNEQYF. The CDR3 bases are TGTGCCAGCAGCTTGGACAGGGTCAACGAGCAGTACTTC. The chain carries TRBV5-6 and TRBJ2-7; weak D call: TRBD1 (6 bases). Looked up from germline, CDR1 is SGHDT and CDR2 is YYEEEE. The CDR3 sequence is 13 residues long. Trimming took off 0 bases at V and 5 bases at J, with 9 bases between the two ends.

This clone was seen just once. J is TRBJ1-1 and V is TRBV7-9; TRBD1 matches 7 bases. The V and J ends lost 1 base and 1 base, in that order; junction bases with no gene match: 3. CDR3 length equals 15 residues. The germline CDR1 and CDR2 sequences are SEHNR and FQNEAQ (reference sequence). CDR3 region: CASSLDKGANTEAFF. CDR3 DNA sequence: TGTGCCAGCAGCTTAGATAAGGGGGCGAACACTGAAGCTTTCTTT.

This chain connects TRBV6-5 to TRBJ1-6; TRBD1 might be the D (5 bases). Trimming stripped 6 bases from V and 2 bases from J, with 11 bases between. Germline V gene lookup returns CDR1 MNHEY and CDR2 SVGAGI. The CDR3 has 15 residues. The CDR3 reads CASRRGGTYNSPLHF. The CDR3 DNA is TGTGCCAGCAGGAGGGGAGGGACCTATAATTCACCCCTCCACTTT.

The chain couples TRBV2 to TRBJ1-5; maybe TRBD1 (6 bases). Trimming took 5 bases from V and 6 from J, leaving 11 bases between them. Per germline, CDR1 SNHLY and CDR2 FYNNEI. This CDR3 has 13 amino acids. CDR3 in amino acids: CASSTGRGQPQHF. CDR3 nucleotides: TGTGCCAGCAGTACAGGGAGAGGTCAGCCCCAGCATTTT.

This chain connects TRBV6-1 to TRBJ2-7, with 11 bases identical to TRBD1. The CDR3 sequence is 14 residues long. J gave up 3 bases and V 4 bases, and 2 bases lay outside the gene matches. The germline gives CDR1 MNHNS, CDR2 SASEGT. CDR3 DNA: TGTGCCAGCAGTGTGGGGACAGGGGGCTACGAGCAGTACTTC. It specifies CASSVGTGGYEQYF.

This clone was found a few times. The rearrangement uses TRBV6-4 and TRBJ2-5; D uncertain. This CDR3 spans 16 amino acids. The germline gives CDR1 MRHNA, CDR2 SNTAGT. Trimming pared 7 bases from V and 1 base from J, leaving 19 bases between. This chain's CDR3 is CASTFTRQTRQETQYF. The CDR3 bases are TGTGCCAGCACTTTCACCAGGCAGACGCGCCAAGAGACCCAGTACTTC.

This sequence joins TRBV28 and TRBJ1-4; the D is unclear. The germline CDR1 and CDR2 sequences are MDHEN and SYDVKM. The V end was cut by 5 bases, the J end by 0 bases, with 4 bases between. This CDR3 contains 13 residues. The CDR3 spells CASSPTTNEKLFF. The CDR3 coding sequence is TGTGCCAGCAGTCCAACAACTAATGAAAAACTGTTTTTT.

The DNA for the CDR3 is TGTGCCAGCAGTTACAACAGCCAAGCTTTCTTT. Its translation is CASSYNSQAFF. V is TRBV6-5 and J is TRBJ1-1, with unresolved D. The length of the CDR3 is 11 residues. Per the germline V gene, CDR1 is MNHEY and CDR2 is SVGAGI. Trimming took off 2 bases at V and 9 bases at J, with 7 bases between the two ends.

J is TRBJ1-1 and V is TRBV18; 9 bases match TRBD1. The CDR3 consists of 15 residues. The germline V gene encodes CDR1 KGHSH and CDR2 LQKENI. With V trimmed by 3 bases and J by 4 bases, 6 bases remained unmatched. The CDR3 protein is CASSPLDRGATEAFF. The CDR3 nucleotides are TGTGCCAGCTCACCGCTGGACAGGGGTGCCACTGAAGCTTTCTTT.

The genes are TRBV11-2 and TRBJ1-1; 7 nucleotides align to TRBD1. Losses at the gene ends were 2 bases for V and 5 bases for J; bases not matched to a gene: 5. This CDR3 contains 14 residues. CDR1 and CDR2 from the germline V gene are SGHAT and FQNNGV. The CDR3 loop is CASSLQGVRTEAFF. The CDR3 DNA follows: TGTGCCAGCAGCTTACAGGGGGTTAGGACTGAAGCTTTCTTT.

The sample holds a few counts of this clone. This chain uses TRBV27 with TRBJ2-3; 11 nucleotides agree with TRBD2. The germline gives CDR1 MNHEY, CDR2 SMNVEV (reference sequence). J gave up 4 bases and V 6 bases, and 6 bases lay outside the gene matches. CDR3 length: 15 amino acids. CDR3 region: CASRAGTSGSDTQYF. The CDR3 DNA sequence: TGTGCCAGCAGAGCAGGGACTAGCGGTTCAGATACGCAGTATTTT.

This chain links TRBV19 with TRBJ2-6, with 8 positions matching TRBD1. V shed 10 bases and J 1 base; nucleotides not matched to a gene: 9. The length of the CDR3 is 16 residues. Per germline, CDR1 LNHDA and CDR2 SQIVND (reference sequence). CDR3: CATGDRGGSGANVLTF. The CDR3 DNA follows: TGTGCCACCGGAGACAGGGGAGGATCTGGGGCCAACGTCCTGACTTTC.

The chain links TRBV7-2 to TRBJ2-2, with 7 bases aligning to TRBD2. The ends lost 5 bases at V and 0 bases at J; junction bases unmatched: 6. This CDR3 spans 16 amino acids. Germline V lookup: CDR1 SGHTA, CDR2 FQGNSA. In DNA form, the CDR3 reads TGTGCCAGCAGCCTAGGCGGGGGTCCGAACACCGGGGAGCTGTTTTTT. It specifies CASSLGGGPNTGELFF. The entire variable domain, with the rest obtained from reference TRBV7-2 and TRBJ2-2, is as follows: GAGVSQSPSNKVTEKGKDVELRCDPISGHTALYWYRQSLGQGLEFLIYFQGNSAPDKSGLPSDRFSAERTGGSVSTLTIQRTQQEDSAVYLCASSLGGGPNTGELFFGEGSRLTVL.

The V and J genes are TRBV28 and TRBJ2-7; possible D gene TRBD1, 6 bases. V was shortened by 3 bases and J by 2 bases, with 11 bases between the two germline ends. CDR1 is MDHEN, CDR2 SYDVKM, per germline. The CDR3 loop spans 14 amino acids. The CDR3 bases are TGTGCCAGCAGTTTGGTAGGGGGAACCTACGAGCAGTACTTC. Translating gives CASSLVGGTYEQYF.

V and J are TRBV5-1 and TRBJ1-2; TRBD1 aligns across 7 bases. The CDR3 totals 14 residues. The junction had 2 bases not matched to a gene; V was cut back by 2 bases and J by 1 base. CDR1 SGHRS and CDR2 YFSETQ come from the germline V gene. The CDR3 bases are TGCGCCAGCAGCTTCGGGGACAGTAACTATGGCTACACCTTC. Translated, it gives CASSFGDSNYGYTF. Filled out from reference TRBV5-1 and TRBJ1-2, the complete variable domain reads KAGVTQTPRYLIKTRGQQVTLSCSPISGHRSVSWYQQTPGQGLQFLFEYFSETQRNKGNFPGRFSGRQFSNSRSEMNVSTLELGDSALYLCASSFGDSNYGYTFGSGTRLTVV.

This CDR3 is CSVEGQGVWGELFF. In DNA form, the CDR3 reads TGCAGCGTTGAGGGACAGGGGGTATGGGGGGAGCTGTTTTTT. V is TRBV29-1 and J is TRBJ2-2, with 11 bases lining up with TRBD1. This CDR3 has 14 amino acids. Germline V gene lookup returns CDR1 SQVTM and CDR2 ANQGSEA. With V trimmed by 3 bases and J by 8 bases, 5 bases remained unmatched.

The J gene is TRBJ1-5, the V gene TRBV7-6; no clear D. CDR1 is SGHVS and CDR2 is FNYEAQ in the germline V gene. The CDR3 is 13 residues long. V lost 3 bases to trimming and J lost 7 bases, with 10 bases between them. CDR3 in DNA: TGTGCCAGCAGCTTGGGGAGAGGCCAGCCCCAGCATTTT. Translated: CASSLGRGQPQHF.

The chain uses TRBV2 and TRBJ1-1; D perhaps matches TRBD1 (6 bases). This CDR3 spans 12 amino acids. Trimming took off 8 bases at V and 4 bases at J, with 11 bases between the two ends. Germline lookup yields CDR1 SNHLY and CDR2 FYNNEI. This CDR3 reads CASEGEGTEAFF. CDR3 bases: TGTGCCAGCGAGGGGGAAGGCACTGAAGCTTTCTTT.

This clone was seen only once. This chain links TRBV7-2 with TRBJ2-7; 7 bases are a match to TRBD1. V shed 2 bases and J 10 bases; nucleotides not matched to a gene: 5. CDR1 and CDR2 (germline): SGHTA, FQGNSA. The CDR3 covers 12 residues. The CDR3 DNA is TGTGCCAGCAGCTTACTCGGGACAGATCAGTACTTC. Translating it yields CASSLLGTDQYF.

This chain joins TRBV20-1 and TRBJ2-7; D uncertain. In germline, CDR1 is DFQATT, CDR2 SNEGSKA (reference sequence). This CDR3 region has 10 residues. CDR3 nucleotides: TGCAGCACGGGTACCTACGAGCAGTACTTC. Translation gives CSTGTYEQYF.

This chain connects TRBV28 to TRBJ2-7; 14 nucleotides match TRBD2. This CDR3 is built from 16 residues. Per germline, CDR1 MDHEN and CDR2 SYDVKM. The trim removed 4 bases at V and 5 bases at J, leaving 7 bases unmatched. CDR3 coding DNA: TGTGCCAGCAGTTCACCGGGACTAGCGGGAGCTGACGAGCAGTACTTC. Encoded protein: CASSSPGLAGADEQYF.

This clone has a handful of counts. The chain couples TRBV2 to TRBJ1-1; D remains ambiguous. CDR3 length: 13 residues. The ends were cut back, 6 bases at V and 1 base at J, with 9 bases in the middle. The germline V gene has CDR1 SNHLY and CDR2 FYNNEI. CDR3 bases: TGTGCCAGCAGCCCCACACAGAACACTGAAGCTTTCTTT. It is translated as CASSPTQNTEAFF. The whole variable domain, filled in from reference TRBV2 and TRBJ1-1, reads EPEVTQTPSHQVTQMGQEVILRCVPISNHLYFYWYRQILGQKVEFLVSFYNNEISEKSEIFDDQFSVERPDGSNFTLKIRSTKLEDSAMYFCASSPTQNTEAFFGQGTRLTVV.

This chain joins TRBV5-1 and TRBJ1-4, with 10 bases matching TRBD1. The CDR3 has 14 residues. Germline CDR1 SGHRS, CDR2 YFSETQ. J was trimmed by 7 bases and V by 2 bases; bases with no gene match: 2. The CDR3 nucleotides are TGCGCCAGCAGCTTTGGGGACAGGGGTGAAAAACTGTTTTTT. Its translation is CASSFGDRGEKLFF.

In its sample, this clone is medium-sized. The chain links TRBV5-1 to TRBJ1-2; D is unclear. This CDR3 is 15 amino acids long. Between the trimmed V and J ends, which lost 0 bases and 0 bases, there was a span of 9 bases. Germline-derived CDR1 and CDR2 are SGHRS and YFSETQ. The DNA for the CDR3 is TGCGCCAGCAGCTTGGGAAGCTACGCTAACTATGGCTACACCTTC. This translates into CASSLGSYANYGYTF.